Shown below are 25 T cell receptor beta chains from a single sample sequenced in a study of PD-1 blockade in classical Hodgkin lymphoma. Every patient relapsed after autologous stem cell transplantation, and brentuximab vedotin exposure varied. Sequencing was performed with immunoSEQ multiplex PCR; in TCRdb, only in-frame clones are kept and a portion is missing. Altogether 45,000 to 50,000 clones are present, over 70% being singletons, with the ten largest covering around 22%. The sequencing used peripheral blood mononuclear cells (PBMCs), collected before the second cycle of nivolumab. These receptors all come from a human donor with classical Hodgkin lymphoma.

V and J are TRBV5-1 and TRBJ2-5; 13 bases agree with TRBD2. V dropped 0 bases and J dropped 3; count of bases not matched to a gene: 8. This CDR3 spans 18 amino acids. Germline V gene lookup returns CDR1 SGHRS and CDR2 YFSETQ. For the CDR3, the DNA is TGCGCCAGCAGCTTGGGTACCACTAGCGGGAGGGCCGAAGAGACCCAGTACTTC. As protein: CASSLGTTSGRAEETQYF.

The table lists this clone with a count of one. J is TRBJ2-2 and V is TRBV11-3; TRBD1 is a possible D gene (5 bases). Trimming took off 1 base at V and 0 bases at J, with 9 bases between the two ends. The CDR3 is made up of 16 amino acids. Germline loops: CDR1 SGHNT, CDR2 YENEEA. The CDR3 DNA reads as TGTGCCAGCAGCTTAGCAGGGTCCTCGAACACCGGGGAGCTGTTTTTT. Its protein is CASSLAGSSNTGELFF.

The CDR3 sequence: CASSTTGSTEAFF. In nucleotides, the CDR3 is TGTGCCAGCAGCACGACAGGGAGCACTGAAGCTTTCTTT. The J gene is TRBJ1-1, the V gene TRBV7-3, with 7 bases matching TRBD1. There are 13 residues in the CDR3. J gave up 4 bases and V 5 bases, and 4 bases lay outside the gene matches. The germline V gene encodes CDR1 SGHTA and CDR2 FQGTGA. Looking up the rest from reference TRBV7-3 and TRBJ1-1 gives the full variable domain: GAGVSQTPSNKVTEKGKYVELRCDPISGHTALYWYRQSLGQGPEFLIYFQGTGAADDSGLPNDRFFAVRPEGSVSTLKIQRTERGDSAVYLCASSTTGSTEAFFGQGTRLTVV.

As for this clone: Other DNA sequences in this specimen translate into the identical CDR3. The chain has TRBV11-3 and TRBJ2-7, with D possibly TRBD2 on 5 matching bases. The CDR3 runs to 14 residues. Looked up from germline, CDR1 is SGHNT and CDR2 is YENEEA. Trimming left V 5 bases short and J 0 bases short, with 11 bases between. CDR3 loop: CASSPRGSSYEQYF. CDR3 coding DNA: TGTGCCAGCAGCCCCCGAGGGAGCTCCTACGAGCAGTACTTC.

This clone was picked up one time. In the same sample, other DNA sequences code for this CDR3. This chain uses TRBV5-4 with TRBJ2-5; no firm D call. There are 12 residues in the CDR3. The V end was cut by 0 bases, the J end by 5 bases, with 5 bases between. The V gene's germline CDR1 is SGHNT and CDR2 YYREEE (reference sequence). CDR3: CASSLAWETQYF. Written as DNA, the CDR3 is TGTGCCAGCAGCTTGGCGTGGGAGACCCAGTACTTC.

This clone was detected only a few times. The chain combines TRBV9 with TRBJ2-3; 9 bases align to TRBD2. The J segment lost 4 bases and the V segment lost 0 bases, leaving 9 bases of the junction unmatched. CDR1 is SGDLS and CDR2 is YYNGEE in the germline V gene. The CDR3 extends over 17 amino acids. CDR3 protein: CASSVGGGAGIPDTQYF. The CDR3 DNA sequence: TGTGCCAGCAGCGTAGGCGGGGGGGCCGGGATCCCAGATACGCAGTATTTT.

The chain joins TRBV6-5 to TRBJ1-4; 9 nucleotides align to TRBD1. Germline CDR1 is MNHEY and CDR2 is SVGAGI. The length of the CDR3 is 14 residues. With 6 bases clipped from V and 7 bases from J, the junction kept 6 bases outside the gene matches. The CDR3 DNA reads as TGTGCCAGCAGGGGACAGGGATGGATTGAAAAACTGTTTTTT. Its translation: CASRGQGWIEKLFF.

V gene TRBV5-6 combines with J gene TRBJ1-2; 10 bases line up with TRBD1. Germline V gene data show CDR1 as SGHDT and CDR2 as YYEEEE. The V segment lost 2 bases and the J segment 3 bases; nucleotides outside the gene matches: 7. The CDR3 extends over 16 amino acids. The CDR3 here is CASSLPGTGDHYGYTF. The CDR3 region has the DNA TGTGCCAGCAGCTTACCCGGGACAGGGGATCACTATGGCTACACCTTC.

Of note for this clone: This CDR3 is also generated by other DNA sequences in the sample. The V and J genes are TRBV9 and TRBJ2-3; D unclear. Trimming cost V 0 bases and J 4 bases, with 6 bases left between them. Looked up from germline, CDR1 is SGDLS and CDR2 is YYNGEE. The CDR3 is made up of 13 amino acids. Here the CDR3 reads CASSVGSPDTQYF. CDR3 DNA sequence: TGTGCCAGCAGCGTAGGGTCACCAGATACGCAGTATTTT.

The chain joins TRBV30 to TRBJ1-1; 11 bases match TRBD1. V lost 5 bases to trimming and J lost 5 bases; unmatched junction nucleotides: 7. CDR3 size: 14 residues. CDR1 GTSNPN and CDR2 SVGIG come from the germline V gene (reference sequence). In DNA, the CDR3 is TGTGCCTGGGTTTGGACAGGGGGCCTAACTGAAGCTTTCTTT. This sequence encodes CAWVWTGGLTEAFF.

CDR3 amino acids: CASGPPSSGTGPGEQYF. CDR3 nucleotides: TGTGCTAGTGGCCCTCCTTCTTCCGGGACGGGCCCCGGCGAGCAGTACTTC. This chain connects TRBV12-5 to TRBJ2-7; D tentatively fits TRBD1 or TRBD2 (5 bases each). The CDR3 totals 17 residues. The ends were cut back, 6 bases at V and 6 bases at J, with 27 bases in the middle. Germline V gene data show CDR1 as LGHNT and CDR2 as FRNRAP.

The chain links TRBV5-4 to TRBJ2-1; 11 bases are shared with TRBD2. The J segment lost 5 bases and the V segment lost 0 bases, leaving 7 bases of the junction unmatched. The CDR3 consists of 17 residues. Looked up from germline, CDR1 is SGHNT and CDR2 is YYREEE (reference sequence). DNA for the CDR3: TGTGCCAGCAGCTTGGATTCAGGACTAGCGGGTGACAATGAGCAGTTCTTC. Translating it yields CASSLDSGLAGDNEQFF. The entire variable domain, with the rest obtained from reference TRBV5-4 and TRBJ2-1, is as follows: ETGVTQSPTHLIKTRGQQVTLRCSSQSGHNTVSWYQQALGQGPQFIFQYYREEENGRGNFPPRFSGLQFPNYSSELNVNALELDDSALYLCASSLDSGLAGDNEQFFGPGTRLTVL.

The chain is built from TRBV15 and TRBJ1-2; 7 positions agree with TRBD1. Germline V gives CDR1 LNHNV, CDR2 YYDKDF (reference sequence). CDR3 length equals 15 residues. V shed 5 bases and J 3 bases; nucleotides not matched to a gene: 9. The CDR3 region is CATSLTGQTYYGYTF. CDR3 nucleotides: TGTGCCACCAGCTTGACGGGACAGACCTACTATGGCTACACCTTC.

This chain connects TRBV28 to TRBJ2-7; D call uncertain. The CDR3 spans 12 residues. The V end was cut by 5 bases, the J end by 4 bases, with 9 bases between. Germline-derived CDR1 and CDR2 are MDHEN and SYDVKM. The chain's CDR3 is CASSLPRYEQYF. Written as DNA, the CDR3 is TGTGCCAGCAGTCTCCCCCGATACGAGCAGTACTTC.

CDR3 protein: CASSSDAGGQETQYF. CDR3 nucleotides: TGTGCCAGCAGCTCGGACGCGGGGGGGCAGGAGACCCAGTACTTC. The chain carries TRBV7-2 and TRBJ2-5; 9 bases line up with TRBD2. The trim removed 4 bases at V and 5 bases at J, leaving 8 bases unmatched. In germline, CDR1 is SGHTA, CDR2 FQGNSA. This CDR3 spans 15 amino acids.

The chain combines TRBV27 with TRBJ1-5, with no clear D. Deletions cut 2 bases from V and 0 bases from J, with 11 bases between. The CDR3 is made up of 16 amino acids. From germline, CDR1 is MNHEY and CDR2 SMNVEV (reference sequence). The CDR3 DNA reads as TGTGCCAGCAGTTTAACGTACAGAGGTAGCAATCAGCCCCAGCATTTT. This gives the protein CASSLTYRGSNQPQHF.

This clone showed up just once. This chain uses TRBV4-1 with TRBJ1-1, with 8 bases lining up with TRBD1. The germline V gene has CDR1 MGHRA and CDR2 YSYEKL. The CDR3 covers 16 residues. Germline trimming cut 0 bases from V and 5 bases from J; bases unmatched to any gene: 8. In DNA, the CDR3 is TGCGCCAGCAGCCAAGACCGAACAGGGGGAAGGACTGAAGCTTTCTTT. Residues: CASSQDRTGGRTEAFF.

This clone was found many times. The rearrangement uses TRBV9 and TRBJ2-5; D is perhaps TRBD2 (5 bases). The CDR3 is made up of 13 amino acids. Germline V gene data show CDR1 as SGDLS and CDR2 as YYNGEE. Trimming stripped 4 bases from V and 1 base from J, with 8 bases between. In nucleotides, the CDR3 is TGTGCCAGCAGCCCGGGGAGCCAAGAGACCCAGTACTTC. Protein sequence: CASSPGSQETQYF.

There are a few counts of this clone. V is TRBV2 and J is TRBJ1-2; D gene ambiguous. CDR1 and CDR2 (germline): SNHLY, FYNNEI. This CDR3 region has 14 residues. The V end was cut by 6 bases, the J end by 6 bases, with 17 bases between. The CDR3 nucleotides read TGTGCCAGCAGCCCGCAATTGGGTTCTAATGGCTACACCTTC. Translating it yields CASSPQLGSNGYTF.

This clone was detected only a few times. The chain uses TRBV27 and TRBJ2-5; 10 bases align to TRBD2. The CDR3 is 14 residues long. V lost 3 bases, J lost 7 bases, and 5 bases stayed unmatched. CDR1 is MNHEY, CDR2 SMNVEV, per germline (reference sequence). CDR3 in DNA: TGTGCCAGCAGTTTTTCCTTAGCGGGGGGGACCCAGTACTTC. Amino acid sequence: CASSFSLAGGTQYF.

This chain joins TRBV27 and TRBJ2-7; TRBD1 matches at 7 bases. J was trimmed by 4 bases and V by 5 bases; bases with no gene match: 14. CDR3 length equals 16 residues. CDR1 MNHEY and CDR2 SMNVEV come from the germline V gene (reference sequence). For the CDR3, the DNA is TGTGCCAGCAGTCCATCGACAGGGAAGCAGTGGTACGAGCAGTACTTC. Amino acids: CASSPSTGKQWYEQYF.

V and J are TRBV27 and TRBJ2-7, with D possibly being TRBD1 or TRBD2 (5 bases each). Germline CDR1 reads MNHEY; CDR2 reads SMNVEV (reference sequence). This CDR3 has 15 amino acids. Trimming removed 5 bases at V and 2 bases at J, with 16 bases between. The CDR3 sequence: CASSPSGTVPYEQYF. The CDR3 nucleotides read TGTGCCAGCAGTCCGTCCGGGACGGTTCCCTACGAGCAGTACTTC.

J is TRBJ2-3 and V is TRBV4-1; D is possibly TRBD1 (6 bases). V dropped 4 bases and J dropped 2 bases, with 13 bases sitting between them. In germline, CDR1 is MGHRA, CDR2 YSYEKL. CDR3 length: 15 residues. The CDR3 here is CASSPPLGATDTQYF. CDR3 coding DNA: TGCGCCAGCAGCCCCCCTTTGGGGGCCACAGATACGCAGTATTTT.

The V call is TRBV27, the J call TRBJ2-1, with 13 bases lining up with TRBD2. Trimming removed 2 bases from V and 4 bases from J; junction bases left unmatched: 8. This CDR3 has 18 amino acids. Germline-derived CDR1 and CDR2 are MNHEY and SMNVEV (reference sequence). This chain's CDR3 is CASSLRLAGGGLYNEQFF. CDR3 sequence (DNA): TGTGCCAGCAGTTTACGACTAGCGGGAGGTGGATTGTACAATGAGCAGTTCTTC.

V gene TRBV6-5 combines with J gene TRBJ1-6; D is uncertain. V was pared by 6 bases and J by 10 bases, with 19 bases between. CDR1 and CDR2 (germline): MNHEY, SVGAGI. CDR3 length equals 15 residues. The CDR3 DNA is TGTGCCAGCAGCCAGGTGTCTGAGGGCTCGTCACCCCTCCACTTT. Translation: CASSQVSEGSSPLHF.